This T cell receptor (beta chain) was recovered during a study of response to subunit inactivated influenza vaccine. Study results and limitations: Authors suggested each seasonal flu vaccination may recruit only limited numbers of new T cells.

This clonotype was detected a few times. Its antigen is as yet unknown. The trim removed 1 base at V and 4 bases at J, leaving 2 bases unmatched. The CDR3 spans 14 residues. Looked up from germline, CDR1 is SSHAT and CDR2 is FNYEAQ (reference sequence). A single record per CDR3 protein comes from TCRdb applying MiXCR to the RT-PCR reads. The data show roughly 650,000 distinct CDR3 sequences, with around 14% seen just once and more than 9% held by the top ten. This chain uses TRBV7-7 with TRBJ2-3, with TRBD2 matching over 7 bases. This receptor was taken from a man in his fifties who received an inactivated influenza vaccine. The sample here was PBMCs from blood, taken roughly 12 days after vaccination. The CDR3 protein is CASSLGGRADTQYF. The DNA for the CDR3 is TGTGCCAGCAGCTTAGGCGGGAGAGCAGATACGCAGTATTTT.